This TCR beta chain is from a study of CD8+CD57+ T cells in acquired aplastic anemia (dated by TCRdb to the late 2010s). Broadly, across the study: DNA extracted from sorted CD4+ and CD8+ cells had a mean of approximately 3.3 ug, with a range of roughly 0.19 to 27.4 ug. CD8+CD57+ expansion was defined as frequency above the mean frequency observed in healthy subjects. Paper-wide results and their limitations: Although 25 to 30 CD8+ CDR3 sequences were shared by patients and controls, these sequences appeared highly expressed in patients and within the immunodominant clones of patients. Between patients and healthy controls, no significant difference in CD8+ Simpson's diversity was found (P=0.060).

There are many counts of this clonotype. Which antigen it targets is not known. Base qualities are not at hand, and no much larger clone is one base apart. V is shortened by 3 bases, J by 8 bases, and the region joining them spans 14 bases. The CDR3 holds 14 amino acids from the cysteine to the phenylalanine. The retained sequence is limited to the CDR3, 42 bases, with the frame set at the first base. CDR1 and CDR2 are drawn from the germline V gene (reference sequence): DFQATT, SNEGSKA. Flow cytometry had shown CD8+CD57+ cell expansion in the patients selected for sequencing. Every patient had severe acquired aplastic anemia, diagnosed using the International Study of Aplastic Anemia and Agranulocytosis and Camitta criteria. No therapy had been received by the patients at the time of blood sampling. In this study, sorted CD4+ and CD8+ T cells from the blood of healthy subjects and of severe aplastic anemia patients had their TCR repertoires deep-sequenced. In the USA, patient enrollment took place under clinicaltrials.gov protocols 00001620, 01623167, 00001397, 00071045, 00081523 and 00961064. Ficoll-Paque density gradient centrifugation was used to isolate peripheral blood mononuclear cells. Before DNA was extracted, CD4+ and CD8+ T cells were sorted using either FACS or magnetic beads.

Profiling of TCR beta VDJ combinations and CDR3 sequences used genomic DNA as the template. TCR repertoire sequencing was run on an Illumina HiSeq 2000. The original pipeline was this. Repertoires were assessed using TRBV/TRBJ rearrangement plots, CDR3 size and DJ length profiles, and Simpson's diversity index. The immunodominant clone was defined as the most abundant DNA sequence in deep sequencing data. CDR3 amino acid sequences were screened for sharing across subjects and compared with published repertoires and the VDJdb database. The raw public reads went through TCRdb reprocessing: fastp at Q25, MiXCR clone calling, in-frame beta chains kept. Each record represents a unique CDR3 protein, reported with the most common genes and DNA among its rows. These V and J calls derive from TCRdb rather than the authors' analysis. In this sample the table shows 120,000 or so distinct CDR3 sequences, almost 40% of which occur a single time. The ten largest make up over 2% of the sample.

Recombination linked TRBV20-1 to TRBJ1-6, and TRBD1 may be the D gene, going by 5 matching bases. The TCR originated in a human donor with aplastic anemia. Sequenced sample: sorted CD4+, CD8+, or CD8+CD57+ T cells (not recorded which) from PBMCs. The CDR3 has the sequence CSASPGPWDSPLHF. The DNA reads as follows: TGCAGTGCTAGTCCGGGACCCTGGGATTCACCCCTCCACTTT.